This T cell receptor (beta chain) was identified during a study of blood T cell repertoires in COVID-19. About the research overall: Acute and convalescent COVID-19 samples came from the United States, Italy and Spain. T cells, B-cell-depleted T cells, or PBMCs supplied cDNA or gDNA.

Profiling relied on immunoSEQ multiplex PCR, and the TCRdb table lists in-frame clones only, not all of them. In the table there are around 200,000 clones, 85% to 90% of which are singletons. Ages ranged from roughly 18 to 100 years, with residence in about 24 US areas. Clinical history as reported by participants underpinned cohort assignment. CDR3 length: 13 residues. The trim removed 5 bases at V and 8 bases at J, leaving 8 bases unmatched. The germline V gene encodes CDR1 MNHEY and CDR2 SVGEGT. V is TRBV6-2 or TRBV6-3 and J is TRBJ1-1, with 7 bases matching TRBD1. The sequence was collected from a woman in her thirties or forties with acute COVID-19. Sequencing input: PBMCs or T cells enriched from blood (not recorded which). The chain's CDR3 is CASSVGRGLEAFF. Here the CDR3 DNA reads TGTGCCAGCAGTGTGGGAAGGGGGCTGGAAGCTTTCTTT.